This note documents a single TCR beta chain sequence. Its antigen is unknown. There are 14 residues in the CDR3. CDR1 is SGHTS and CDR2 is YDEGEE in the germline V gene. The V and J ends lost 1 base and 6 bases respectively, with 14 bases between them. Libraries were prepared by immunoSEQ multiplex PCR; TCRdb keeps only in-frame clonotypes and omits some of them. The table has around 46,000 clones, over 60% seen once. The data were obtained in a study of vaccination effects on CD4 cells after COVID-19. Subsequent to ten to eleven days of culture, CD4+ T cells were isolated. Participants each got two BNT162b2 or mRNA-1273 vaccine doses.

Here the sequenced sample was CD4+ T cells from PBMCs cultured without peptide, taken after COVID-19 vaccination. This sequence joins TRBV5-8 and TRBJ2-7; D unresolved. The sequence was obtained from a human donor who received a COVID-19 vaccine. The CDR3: CASSLPGRWVEQYF. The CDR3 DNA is TGTGCCAGCAGCTTGCCCGGCCGGTGGGTCGAGCAGTACTTC.